These 29 T cell receptor beta chains originate from one sample sequenced in a study of T cells after yellow fever vaccination. TCRdb analysed the 5' RACE reads with MiXCR anew, one entry per CDR3 protein. The sample lists 400,000 to 450,000 distinct CDR3 sequences; around 20% were seen once. This specimen consisted of PBMCs, obtained before the yellow fever booster vaccination. The origin of the receptors is a man aged 18 to 30 who received the YFV17D yellow fever vaccine.

In this sample, this clonotype turned up a few times. The V call is TRBV20-1, the J call TRBJ2-6; maybe TRBD1 (5 bases). V was trimmed by 1 base and J by 1 base, leaving 5 bases between them. The germline gives CDR1 DFQATT, CDR2 SNEGSKA (reference sequence). This CDR3 contains 14 residues. In DNA, the CDR3 is TGCAGTGCTAGAGCAGGGTCTGGGGCCAACGTCCTGACTTTC. Translation gives CSARAGSGANVLTF.

This clonotype was seen a few times. The chain joins TRBV6-2 or TRBV6-3 to TRBJ2-5, with D possibly TRBD2 on 7 matching bases. Trimming took off 8 bases at V and 0 bases at J, with 19 bases between the two ends. Germline loops: CDR1 MNHEY, CDR2 SVGEGT. This CDR3 comprises 16 residues. The CDR3, as DNA: TGTGCCAGCGAGGCAGGGGCCGGGAGGTACCAAGAGACCCAGTACTTC. It is translated as CASEAGAGRYQETQYF.

This clonotype was counted between two and nine times. The CDR3 here is CASSLVGRIEETQYF. The CDR3 nucleotides read TGTGCCAGCAGCTTAGTAGGCAGGATAGAAGAGACCCAGTACTTC. The rearrangement links TRBV11-2 to TRBJ2-5; D unclear. The CDR3 has 15 amino acids. The V gene's germline CDR1 is SGHAT and CDR2 FQNNGV. V was clipped by 1 base and J by 3 bases, with 12 bases between them. Complete variable domain (other parts from reference TRBV11-2 and TRBJ2-5): EAGVAQSPRYKIIEKRQSVAFWCNPISGHATLYWYQQILGQGPKLLIQFQNNGVVDDSQLPKDRFSAERLKGVDSTLKIQPAKLEDSAVYLCASSLVGRIEETQYFGPGTRLLVL.

The chain couples TRBV5-1 to TRBJ1-5; a possible D gene is TRBD1 (5 bases). The CDR3 sequence is 14 residues long. Per the germline V gene, CDR1 is SGHRS and CDR2 is YFSETQ. V was trimmed by 0 bases and J by 2 bases, leaving 6 bases between them. The CDR3 DNA reads as TGCGCCAGCAGCTTGGAGGGGCGCAATCAGCCCCAGCATTTT. Translating gives CASSLEGRNQPQHF. Full variable domain (rest looked up from reference TRBV5-1 and TRBJ1-5): KAGVTQTPRYLIKTRGQQVTLSCSPISGHRSVSWYQQTPGQGLQFLFEYFSETQRNKGNFPGRFSGRQFSNSRSEMNVSTLELGDSALYLCASSLEGRNQPQHFGDGTRLSIL.

This chain joins TRBV29-1 and TRBJ1-2; no firm D call. V was shortened by 6 bases and J by 2 bases, with 13 bases between the two germline ends. Per the germline V gene, CDR1 is SQVTM and CDR2 is ANQGSEA. The CDR3 loop spans 13 amino acids. This chain's CDR3 is CSVAAVENYGYTF. The CDR3 bases are TGCAGCGTCGCGGCGGTCGAGAACTATGGCTACACCTTC.

This clonotype was seen only a few times. This is likely a read error, given that the CDR3 carries no conserved phenylalanine or tryptophan at its end. The V call is TRBV7-3, the J call TRBJ2-1; 7 nucleotides agree with TRBD2. The CDR3 has 15 residues. With V trimmed by 9 bases and J by 4 bases, 12 bases remained unmatched. Germline assignment: CDR1 SGHTA and CDR2 FQGTGA. Here the CDR3 reads CASRLAGELYNEQFL. The CDR3 DNA reads TGTGCCAGTCGTCTGGCGGGAGAACTGTACAATGAGCAGTTCTTG.

This clonotype was found a few times. The chain employs TRBV15 and TRBJ2-3; D not certain. Germline-derived CDR1 and CDR2 are LNHNV and YYDKDF (reference sequence). This CDR3 contains 13 residues. The V end was cut by 7 bases, the J end by 0 bases, with 8 bases between. The CDR3 loop reads CATTTLSTDTQYF. For the CDR3, the DNA is TGTGCCACCACGACTCTCAGCACAGATACGCAGTATTTT.

In this sample, this clonotype turned up a few times. DNA of the CDR3: TGTGCCAGCAGCCCCCGCAGGGACACCGGGGAGCTGTTTTTT. Protein product: CASSPRRDTGELFF. J is TRBJ2-2 and V is TRBV7-7, with D possibly matching TRBD1 (5 bases). Trimming removed 5 bases at V and 3 bases at J, with 10 bases between. This CDR3 contains 14 residues. Germline V lookup: CDR1 SSHAT, CDR2 FNYEAQ (reference sequence).

This clonotype appeared many times. The V call is TRBV6-5, the J call TRBJ2-3; 7 bases align to TRBD2. The germline V gene encodes CDR1 MNHEY and CDR2 SVGAGI. After removal of 6 bases from V and 5 bases from J, the junction contained 8 bases not matched to a gene. The CDR3 loop spans 14 amino acids. As DNA, the CDR3 is TGTGCCAGCAGGTCCGAAGCGGGACGAGATACGCAGTATTTT. This sequence encodes CASRSEAGRDTQYF.

This clonotype was counted only a few times. The chain uses TRBV4-3 and TRBJ2-7; 8 bases map to TRBD1. CDR1 LGHNA and CDR2 YSLEER come from the germline V gene. This CDR3 is built from 16 residues. J lost 3 bases, V lost 4 bases, and 11 bases had no gene match. CDR3 sequence reads: CASSPEPSGTGYEQYF. For the CDR3, the DNA is TGCGCCAGCAGCCCGGAGCCCTCGGGGACAGGCTACGAGCAGTACTTC.

This clonotype came up a few times. The chain couples TRBV5-1 to TRBJ1-1; D is perhaps TRBD1 (6 bases). The CDR3 loop spans 13 amino acids. With 5 bases removed from V and 1 base from J, the gap between germline ends came to 9 bases. Germline-derived CDR1 and CDR2 are SGHRS and YFSETQ. The DNA of the CDR3 is TGCGCCAGCAGGAAGACAGGGAACACTGAAGCTTTCTTT. This gives the protein CASRKTGNTEAFF.

This clonotype was counted between two and nine times. This chain joins TRBV4-3 and TRBJ2-1, with 10 bases lining up with TRBD2. The CDR3 spans 18 residues. Germline V gene data show CDR1 as LGHNA and CDR2 as YSLEER. The V and J ends lost 1 base and 3 bases, in that order; junction bases with no gene match: 9. DNA of the CDR3: TGCGCCAGCAGCCAAGTGCATTCTAGCGGGGGTCTCTACAATGAGCAGTTCTTC. Protein product: CASSQVHSSGGLYNEQFF.

This clonotype was seen ten or more times. This rearrangement joins TRBV20-1 to TRBJ2-3; 7 bases fit TRBD2. The germline V gene has CDR1 DFQATT and CDR2 SNEGSKA (reference sequence). The V and J ends lost 7 bases and 2 bases, in that order; junction bases with no gene match: 9. The CDR3 extends over 14 amino acids. The chain's CDR3 is CSEVGGKTTDTQYF. The CDR3 DNA sequence: TGCAGTGAGGTGGGGGGGAAGACCACAGATACGCAGTATTTT.

This clonotype was observed a few times. V is TRBV6-8 and J is TRBJ2-3, with unresolved D. CDR1 and CDR2 from the germline V gene are MNHGY and SAAAGT. Trimming stripped 6 bases from V and 8 bases from J, with 27 bases between. The CDR3 covers 17 residues. The CDR3 reads CASSWTRQVWSVLTQYF. The CDR3, as DNA: TGTGCCAGCAGCTGGACGAGGCAGGTCTGGTCAGTTCTTACGCAGTATTTT.

CDR3 in amino acids: CAIRGQGRQPQHF. CDR3 DNA sequence: TGTGCCATCAGGGGACAGGGTCGCCAGCCCCAGCATTTT. The chain has TRBV10-3 and TRBJ1-5; the match to TRBD1 covers 9 bases. This CDR3 has 13 amino acids. V lost 6 bases and J lost 7; bases outside the gene matches: 4. Germline CDR1 and CDR2: ENHRY and SYGVKD.

The table lists this clonotype with a few counts. The chain recombines TRBV5-1 with TRBJ1-6; 10 nucleotides agree with TRBD1. The CDR3 runs to 17 residues. With 4 bases clipped from V and 10 bases from J, the junction kept 14 bases outside the gene matches. Germline values: CDR1 SGHRS, CDR2 YFSETQ. The CDR3 bases are TGCGCCAGCAGCCGGCCGGGACAGGGGAACGAGAGGTCACCCCTCCACTTT. This gives the protein CASSRPGQGNERSPLHF.

A few counts support this clonotype. The genes are TRBV24-1 and TRBJ2-1; TRBD1 agrees at 8 bases. CDR1 and CDR2 from the germline V gene are KGHDR and SFDVKD. The CDR3 totals 16 residues. The junction had 6 bases not matched to a gene; V was cut back by 4 bases and J by 2 bases. CDR3 protein: CATSDATGGTYNEQFF. CDR3 coding DNA: TGTGCCACCAGTGACGCCACAGGGGGTACCTACAATGAGCAGTTCTTC.

CDR3: CASSDLRGSRAKNIQYF. As DNA, the CDR3 is TGTGCCAGCAGCGACCTTAGGGGGAGTCGAGCCAAAAACATTCAGTACTTC. The V call is TRBV7-9, the J call TRBJ2-4; perhaps TRBD1 as D (6 bases). This CDR3 is 17 amino acids long. Trimming took 5 bases from V and 0 from J, leaving 17 bases between them. In germline, CDR1 is SEHNR, CDR2 FQNEAQ (reference sequence).

Only a few counts were recorded for this clonotype. The chain has TRBV6-5 and TRBJ2-3; a weak D match, TRBD2 (5 bases). V lost 2 bases and J 6 bases, leaving 15 bases between the germline ends. CDR1 is MNHEY and CDR2 is SVGAGI in the germline V gene. The CDR3 has 15 amino acids. The CDR3 DNA sequence: TGTGCCAGCAGTTACGTCCCTAGCCCGGGTGATACGCAGTATTTT. This gives the protein CASSYVPSPGDTQYF.

This clonotype was seen only a few times. The chain links TRBV28 to TRBJ1-6; no clear D. Germline V CDR1 and CDR2: MDHEN, SYDVKM. The CDR3 spans 12 residues. Between the trimmed V and J ends, which lost 5 bases and 10 bases, there was a span of 9 bases. The CDR3 here is CASSTPESPLHF. In DNA form, the CDR3 reads TGTGCCAGCAGTACCCCTGAATCACCCCTCCACTTT.

The rearrangement uses TRBV5-6 and TRBJ2-5; no definite D call. The CDR3 covers 11 residues. The germline V gene encodes CDR1 SGHDT and CDR2 YYEEEE. Trimming pared 0 bases from V and 10 bases from J, leaving 7 bases between. CDR3 in DNA: TGTGCCAGCAGCTTGGTCGGAAGCCAGTACTTC. Translating gives CASSLVGSQYF.

In its sample, this clonotype was seen a few times. The chain uses TRBV29-1 and TRBJ2-5, with a tentative D call TRBD2 (5 bases). Germline CDR1 is SQVTM and CDR2 is ANQGSEA. Trimming pared 3 bases from V and 4 bases from J, leaving 18 bases between. The CDR3 sequence is 15 residues long. CDR3 sequence (DNA): TGCAGCGTTGATGACTTCGAGGGCACGGGAGAGACCCAGTACTTC. It translates to CSVDDFEGTGETQYF.

DNA for the CDR3: TGCAGTGCTAGATCGGGGGGGCAGGGTCAGCCCCAGCATTTT. Its protein product is CSARSGGQGQPQHF. The chain carries TRBV20-1 and TRBJ1-5; the D gene is possibly TRBD1 (6 bases). Looked up from germline, CDR1 is DFQATT and CDR2 is SNEGSKA (reference sequence). This CDR3 has 14 amino acids. V dropped 2 bases and J dropped 6 bases, with 14 bases sitting between them.

This clonotype was counted a few times. V and J are TRBV11-2 and TRBJ2-3; the D is unclear. The V gene's germline CDR1 is SGHAT and CDR2 FQNNGV. This CDR3 spans 15 amino acids. Deletions cut 3 bases from V and 1 base from J, with 11 bases between. CDR3 coding DNA: TGTGCCAGCAGCTTTACTTCCGCGGGCACAGATACGCAGTATTTT. The encoded protein is CASSFTSAGTDTQYF.

This rearrangement joins TRBV20-1 to TRBJ1-4, with TRBD1 identical over 10 bases. V shed 6 bases and J 7 bases; nucleotides not matched to a gene: 2. Germline values: CDR1 DFQATT, CDR2 SNEGSKA (reference sequence). The CDR3 has 12 amino acids. The CDR3 DNA sequence: TGCAGTGCCTGGGACAGGGGTGAAAAACTGTTTTTT. Its translation: CSAWDRGEKLFF.

V usage is TRBV3-1 and J usage is TRBJ1-3; possibly TRBD1 for D (5 bases). The CDR3 contains 15 residues. Trimming left V 2 bases short and J 0 bases short, with 8 bases between. Germline V gene data show CDR1 as LGHDT and CDR2 as YNNKEL (reference sequence). This CDR3 reads CASSQPGLSGNTIYF. CDR3 nucleotides: TGTGCCAGCAGCCAACCGGGGCTCTCTGGAAACACCATATATTTT. The variable domain in full, completed from reference TRBV3-1 and TRBJ1-3, reads DTAVSQTPKYLVTQMGNDKSIKCEQNLGHDTMYWYKQDSKKFLKIMFSYNNKELIINETVPNRFSPKSPDKAHLNLHINSLELGDSAVYFCASSQPGLSGNTIYFGEGSWLTVV.

V is TRBV4-3 and J is TRBJ2-1, with D hard to call. V lost 0 bases, J lost 6 bases, and 6 bases lay in between. The germline V gene has CDR1 LGHNA and CDR2 YSLEER. The length of the CDR3 is 13 residues. The CDR3 loop is CASSQEYGNEQFF. The CDR3 region has the DNA TGCGCCAGCAGCCAAGAGTACGGCAATGAGCAGTTCTTC.

This clonotype was seen a handful of times. The chain carries TRBV20-1 and TRBJ2-3; D not resolved. This CDR3 contains 12 residues. CDR1 DFQATT and CDR2 SNEGSKA come from the germline V gene (reference sequence). With 0 bases removed from V and 4 bases from J, the gap between germline ends came to 5 bases. In nucleotides, the CDR3 is TGCAGTGCTAGAGATCTTGCAGATACGCAGTATTTT. Its translation: CSARDLADTQYF.

This clonotype was counted only a few times. The CDR3 DNA sequence: TGTGCCAGCAGCTTGTGGGGGGGGGCAAATCAGCCCCAGCATTTT. Translation: CASSLWGGANQPQHF. The chain joins TRBV7-2 to TRBJ1-5; D might be TRBD1 (6 bases). CDR3 length equals 15 residues. V dropped 3 bases and J dropped 4 bases, with 13 bases sitting between them. Germline values: CDR1 SGHTA, CDR2 FQGNSA. The full variable domain, its missing parts supplied by reference TRBV7-2 and TRBJ1-5, is GAGVSQSPSNKVTEKGKDVELRCDPISGHTALYWYRQSLGQGLEFLIYFQGNSAPDKSGLPSDRFSAERTGGSVSTLTIQRTQQEDSAVYLCASSLWGGANQPQHFGDGTRLSIL.